This T cell receptor (beta chain) was sequenced during a study of Ad26.COV2.S vaccination and SARS-CoV-2 variants (dated by TCRdb to the early 2020s). About the full investigation: Vaccine-arm donors were drawn from COV1001, a multicentre, randomized, double-blind, placebo-controlled phase I-IIa trial of Ad26.COV2.S in healthy adults. Ad26.COV2.S was administered intramuscularly at 5 x 10^10 or 1 x 10^11 viral particles, either as a single shot or as two shots given 56 days apart. TCRbeta repertoire sequencing was used to assess the specificity and breadth of SARS-CoV-2-reactive T cell receptors after Ad26.COV2.S vaccination. Throughout the experiments and outcome assessment, investigators stayed blinded to trial group allocation. Participants in the trial were split at random into five groups of five each, receiving low-dose or high-dose Ad26.COV2.S once or twice, or else placebo on both occasions. A total of some 30 samples were included in the TCR-sequenced set, comprising around 19 Ad26.COV2.S vaccine recipients, 5 placebo recipients and 8 SARS-CoV-2 convalescent individuals. Study-wide findings and limitations: Spike-specific TCR breadth was higher in Ad26.COV2.S recipients than in placebo recipients (P = 0.0014). Non-spike TCR breadth was comparable between vaccine and placebo recipients, consistent with the vaccine containing only spike. The study was not powered for comparison of responses between vaccine doses or regimens. The authors noted that the TCR breadth and depth analyses may have underestimated total T cell responses. Substantial breadth of spike-specific CD8+ and CD4+ T cell responses was reported after vaccination.

As to this clone: Which antigen it targets is not known. No qualities accompany the bases; no much larger clone lies one base away. This sample also contains other DNA sequences that code for the same CDR3.

The immunoSEQ Assay was the method used to sequence TCRbeta CDR3 regions. After extraction, genomic DNA underwent amplification by bias-controlled multiplex PCR, followed by high-throughput sequencing. The paper's processing steps were these. To quantify the absolute abundance of every unique TCRbeta CDR3 region, sequences were collapsed and filtered. T cell fraction was estimated by normalizing TCRbeta template counts to usable DNA, with usable DNA measured through amplification of reference genes found in all nucleated cells. Repertoire TCRs were annotated as SARS-CoV-2-specific when V gene, CDR3 amino acid sequence and J gene were exactly matched to a known reactive TCR set. The reference SARS-CoV-2 TCR set was obtained from MIRA and was filtered for enrichment in COVID-19-positive ImmuneCODE repertoires, whereby public or cross-reactive TCRs were removed. Drawing on the MIRA antigens, annotated TCRs were analysed further at the level of specific ORF or position within ORF. Breadth was defined as the number of annotated unique rearrangements divided by the total number of unique productive rearrangements, and depth was defined as the summed frequency of the annotated unique rearrangements. Group comparisons of TCR breadth used two-sided Wilcoxon rank-sum tests. Drawn from immuneACCESS, this table holds only the in-frame rearrangements with V and J called that TCRdb kept. Clones are partly lost; checked studies trace under half to an unresolved V gene and leave the rest unexplained. For V, J and clone size, that table is used; D and trimming come from the DNA. Present in this sample are hundreds of thousands of clones, roughly nine tenths of which were seen just once. Jointly, the top ten make up over 1.3% of the sample.

V sheds 6 bases and J sheds 3 bases, leaving 5 bases between their ends. Per the germline V gene, SNHLY is the CDR1 and FYNNEI is the CDR2. The CDR3, from cysteine to phenylalanine, totals 11 residues. The read is trimmed to its CDR3 DNA, 33 bases read in frame from base 1. The treatment or condition label corresponds to: approximately 18 received Ad26.COV2.S at low or high dose, single or two shots; about 5 received placebo; per-sample allocation not given. Repertoires of vaccine and placebo recipients were sequenced from samples taken on day 63 after the first injection. Cohort 1b enrolled about two dozen adults aged 18-55 years at a single site in Boston, USA, between 29 July and 7 August 2020. Ad26.COV2.S consisted of a replication-incompetent adenovirus type 26 vector by which a prefusion-stabilized SARS-CoV-2 spike protein from the original Wuhan strain was expressed.

The source of this sequence is a person aged 18-60 years who received the Ad26.COV2.S COVID-19 vaccine or a placebo. The input for sequencing was peripheral blood, taken in a trial of Ad26.COV2.S vaccine versus placebo. Recombination linked TRBV2 to TRBJ1-1; the D gene cannot be named for sure. The bases are TGTGCCAGCAGCGAGTACACTGAAGCTTTCTTT. Its translation is CASSEYTEAFF.